These T cell receptor beta chains were read from a single sample in a study of blood T cell repertoires in COVID-19. The assay was immunoSEQ multiplex PCR, and TCRdb's table has in-frame clones only and misses some. The repertoire holds roughly 300,000 clones, with 92% as singletons. Sequenced: PBMCs or T cells enriched from blood (not recorded which). The receptors shown here come from a woman under 40 who had recovered from COVID-19. Both conserved end residues are part of each CDR3. The D gene is left open where the match is weak. Clone size is not always given. Where it is, it says once, few, many or a class for expanded clones.

CDR3 protein	CDR3 DNA	V gene	J gene	clone size	D gene
CASSYRAGGAEAFF	TGTGCCAGCAGCTACCGAGCGGGCGGGGCTGAAGCTTTCTTT	TRBV5-8	TRBJ1-1	once	-
CASSQGISGKYNEQFF	TGTGCCAGCAGCCAAGGAATTAGCGGGAAGTACAATGAGCAGTTCTTC	TRBV3-1/TRBV3-2	TRBJ2-1	-	TRBD2
CASRATGGYGTDTQYF	TGTGCCAGCAGGGCTACAGGGGGCTATGGCACAGATACGCAGTATTTT	TRBV2	TRBJ2-3	-	TRBD1
CASSPVGGGGTEAFF	TGTGCCAGCAGCCCCGTCGGGGGGGGAGGGACTGAAGCTTTCTTT	TRBV6-5	TRBJ1-1	-	-
CAWSLTGGVSLHF	TGTGCCTGGAGTTTAACAGGGGGGGTATCCCTCCACTTT	TRBV30	TRBJ1-6	-	TRBD1
CASSLGGRLNYGYTF	TGCGCCAGCAGCTTGGGAGGGCGCCTCAACTATGGCTACACCTTC	TRBV5-1	TRBJ1-2	-	-
CASSLNRGPETQYF	TGTGCCAGCAGCTTAAACAGGGGGCCGGAGACCCAGTACTTC	TRBV11-2	TRBJ2-5	-	TRBD1
CASSYLRGVEQFF	TGTGCCAGCAGTTACTTGCGGGGGGTTGAGCAGTTCTTC	TRBV6-2/TRBV6-3	TRBJ2-1	-	TRBD2
CASSGVPDTQYF	TGTGCCAGCTCCGGGGTGCCAGATACGCAGTATTTT	TRBV12-3/TRBV12-4	TRBJ2-3	-	-
CAISGTAPSGNTIYF	TGTGCCATCAGTGGGACAGCTCCCTCTGGAAACACCATATATTTT	TRBV10-3	TRBJ1-3	once	-
CASSIWSGYPAFF	TGTGCCAGTAGTATTTGGTCCGGGTACCCCGCTTTCTTT	TRBV19	TRBJ1-1	-	-
CASRHYYEQYF	TGTGCCAGCAGACATTACTACGAGCAGTACTTC	TRBV19	TRBJ2-7	-	-
CASSQQGGPGNTIYF	TGTGCCAGCAGCCAACAGGGGGGCCCTGGAAACACCATATATTTT	TRBV3-1/TRBV3-2	TRBJ1-3	-	TRBD1
CASSVANSGNTIYF	TGTGCCAGCTCAGTGGCCAACTCTGGAAACACCATATATTTT	TRBV18	TRBJ1-3	-	-
CASRLAGGPPTQYF	TGTGCCAGCAGACTAGCGGGGGGGCCCCCCACCCAGTACTTC	TRBV7-2	TRBJ2-5	-	TRBD2
CASRGQWWDQPQHF	TGTGCCAGTAGGGGACAGTGGTGGGATCAGCCCCAGCATTTT	TRBV19	TRBJ1-5	-	TRBD1
CASSLRAWEPQHF	TGTGCCAGCAGTTTGAGGGCTTGGGAGCCCCAGCATTTT	TRBV28	TRBJ1-5	-	-
CASSIEVNRDRVDEQYF	TGTGCCAGTAGTATAGAGGTTAACCGGGACAGGGTGGACGAGCAGTACTTC	TRBV19	TRBJ2-7	-	TRBD1
CASKEGRRGYTF	TGTGCCAGTAAGGAGGGGAGGCGTGGCTACACCTTC	TRBV28	TRBJ1-2	-	-
CASSSGQGDTEAFF	TGTGCCAGCAGCTCGGGACAGGGAGACACTGAAGCTTTCTTT	TRBV7-9	TRBJ1-1	-	TRBD1
CASSLFLAGETQYF	TGTGCCAGCAGCCTTTTTCTAGCGGGGGAGACCCAGTACTTC	TRBV7-2	TRBJ2-5	-	TRBD2
CASSQPGTSGRKEYF	TGCGCCAGCAGTCAACCCGGGACTAGCGGGAGGAAGGAGTACTTC	TRBV23-1	TRBJ2-7	-	TRBD2
CASSQVSVTQSEREKLFF	TGTGCCAGCAGCCAAGTATCGGTGACTCAATCGGAACGGGAAAAACTGTTTTTT	TRBV3-1/TRBV3-2	TRBJ1-4	-	-
CASSETPGQLQYF	TGTGCCAGCAGTGAGACTCCGGGACAGCTACAGTACTTC	TRBV2	TRBJ2-7	-	TRBD1
CACPGQGSGEQYF	TGTGCCTGCCCGGGACAGGGTTCGGGTGAGCAGTACTTC	TRBV9	TRBJ2-7	-	TRBD1
CATSDLYGRKLFF	TGTGCCACCAGTGATTTATACGGTCGGAAACTGTTTTTT	TRBV24-1	TRBJ1-4	-	-
CASSYNGQRYGYTF	TGTGCCAGCAGTTACAACGGACAGCGATATGGCTACACCTTC	TRBV6-2/TRBV6-3	TRBJ1-2	-	-
CASSLGGLEAFF	TGTGCCAGCAGCTTGGGAGGCCTTGAAGCTTTCTTT	TRBV5-6	TRBJ1-1	-	-
CASNKPRGEDEQYF	TGTGCCAGCAACAAACCCCGAGGCGAAGACGAGCAGTACTTC	TRBV28	TRBJ2-7	-	-
CASSATGMNTEAFF	TGTGCCAGCTCAGCGACGGGGATGAACACTGAAGCTTTCTTT	TRBV18	TRBJ1-1	-	-
CASSTPVQGRTEAFF	TGTGCCAGCAGTACCCCCGTACAGGGACGCACTGAAGCTTTCTTT	TRBV28	TRBJ1-1	-	-
CASSPRKGLYNEQFF	TGTGCCAGCAGCCCTCGTAAGGGGCTCTACAATGAGCAGTTCTTC	TRBV11-2	TRBJ2-1	-	-
CASSSPGGYEQYF	TGTGCCAGCAGTTCCCCGGGGGGCTACGAGCAGTACTTC	TRBV28	TRBJ2-7	-	TRBD2
CASSLEPGHGYTF	TGTGCCAGCAGCTTGGAGCCTGGGCATGGCTACACCTTC	TRBV5-5	TRBJ1-2	once	-
CASSFFQGDTQYF	TGTGCCAGCAGTTTCTTTCAGGGGGATACGCAGTATTTT	TRBV12-3/TRBV12-4	TRBJ2-3	-	-